Below are 27 T cell receptor beta chains sequenced from a single sample in a study of T cells in localized non-small cell lung cancer. Using immunoSEQ multiplex PCR, the repertoire was profiled, and TCRdb retains in-frame clones only, with some absent. The data contain approximately 70,000 clones, approximately 87% of them singletons. The sequenced sample was peripheral blood, obtained before any cancer treatment. The receptors shown here come from a male donor aged 60 or over with stage III squamous cell lung carcinoma.

This chain joins TRBV2 and TRBJ2-6; D unresolved. The V end was cut by 6 bases, the J end by 2 bases, with 8 bases between. The CDR3 contains 14 residues. Germline CDR1 and CDR2: SNHLY and FYNNEI. In DNA, the CDR3 is TGTGCCAGCAGGGTGAGGACTGGGGCCAACGTCCTGACTTTC. It translates to CASRVRTGANVLTF.

This sequence joins TRBV28 and TRBJ1-2; TRBD1 matches 7 bases. This CDR3 is 13 amino acids long. The germline V gene encodes CDR1 MDHEN and CDR2 SYDVKM. Trimming at V came to 3 bases and at J to 8 bases, leaving 6 bases not matched to a gene. The CDR3 spells CASSFEGARGYTF. The CDR3 region has the DNA TGTGCCAGCAGTTTCGAGGGGGCGCGAGGCTACACCTTC.

This chain links TRBV7-2 with TRBJ2-3, with D perhaps TRBD2 (7 bases). Trimming cost V 3 bases and J 4 bases, with 14 bases left between them. From germline, CDR1 is SGHTA and CDR2 FQGNSA. CDR3 length: 15 residues. CDR3 protein: CASSLRGGKSDTQYF. The CDR3 bases are TGTGCCAGCAGCTTGAGGGGGGGAAAGTCAGATACGCAGTATTTT.

The rearrangement links TRBV6-5 to TRBJ1-6, with D unresolved. CDR3 size: 16 residues. V was pared by 0 bases and J by 8 bases, with 14 bases between. Germline assignment: CDR1 MNHEY and CDR2 SVGAGI. CDR3 bases: TGTGCCAGCAGTTACTCAGGACCGTCCCGAGATTCACCCCTCCACTTT. Translated, it gives CASSYSGPSRDSPLHF.

This chain links TRBV6-1 with TRBJ1-1; D gene uncertain. V was shortened by 5 bases and J by 1 base, with 11 bases between the two germline ends. Germline lookup yields CDR1 MNHNS and CDR2 SASEGT. The CDR3 totals 14 residues. In nucleotides, the CDR3 is TGTGCCAGCAGTAAGACTGACTGGAACACTGAAGCTTTCTTT. It codes for CASSKTDWNTEAFF.

The chain uses TRBV5-5 and TRBJ2-5; 7 bases map to TRBD2. The CDR3 loop spans 14 amino acids. CDR1 is SGHKS and CDR2 is YYEKEE in the germline V gene (reference sequence). V shed 7 bases and J 4 bases; nucleotides not matched to a gene: 10. The CDR3 coding sequence is TGTGCCAGCCGCCCCCTGACGGGGGGAGAGACCCAGTACTTC. It encodes CASRPLTGGETQYF. The whole variable domain, remainder taken from reference TRBV5-5 and TRBJ2-5, is DAGVTQSPTHLIKTRGQQVTLRCSPISGHKSVSWYQQVLGQGPQFIFQYYEKEERGRGNFPDRFSARQFPNYSSELNVNALLLGDSALYLCASRPLTGGETQYFGPGTRLLVL.

The V and J genes are TRBV7-6 and TRBJ2-5, with 7 bases aligning to TRBD2. Germline trimming cut 4 bases from V and 5 bases from J; bases unmatched to any gene: 7. CDR1 SGHVS and CDR2 FNYEAQ come from the germline V gene. The CDR3 loop spans 14 amino acids. Here the CDR3 reads CASSSLGGEETQYF. In DNA, the CDR3 is TGTGCCAGCAGCTCTCTGGGAGGGGAGGAGACCCAGTACTTC.

The chain recombines TRBV29-1 with TRBJ1-1, with D perhaps matching TRBD1 (5 bases). CDR3 length: 13 residues. CDR1 SQVTM and CDR2 ANQGSEA come from the germline V gene. V lost 5 bases, J lost 2 bases, and 12 bases lay in between. The CDR3 DNA sequence: TGCAGCGTTCAGGGCCCCGGCAACACTGAAGCTTTCTTT. This gives the protein CSVQGPGNTEAFF.

The V and J genes are TRBV28 and TRBJ1-6; no clear D. Germline values: CDR1 MDHEN, CDR2 SYDVKM. V was pared by 7 bases and J by 1 base, with 8 bases between. The CDR3 consists of 14 residues. For the CDR3, the DNA is TGTGCCAGCACGCAGTTGTCCTATAATTCACCCCTCCACTTT. This translates into CASTQLSYNSPLHF.

This chain joins TRBV4-1 and TRBJ2-5, with 13 nucleotides matching TRBD2. Germline V gene sequence: CDR1 MGHRA, CDR2 YSYEKL. The CDR3 extends over 15 amino acids. Trimming took 1 base from V and 4 from J; bases not matched to a gene: 0. This CDR3 is CASSQGLAGGETQYF. CDR3 bases: TGCGCCAGCAGCCAAGGACTAGCGGGGGGAGAGACCCAGTACTTC.

The chain combines TRBV30 with TRBJ2-1, with TRBD1 matching over 10 bases. This CDR3 is 17 amino acids long. V lost 2 bases and J lost 4; bases outside the gene matches: 11. Germline lookup yields CDR1 GTSNPN and CDR2 SVGIG (reference sequence). The CDR3 reads CAWSTGQGQGTYNEQFF. CDR3 DNA: TGTGCCTGGAGTACGGGCCAGGGACAGGGGACATACAATGAGCAGTTCTTC. The variable domain in full, with the rest retrieved from reference TRBV30 and TRBJ2-1, is SQTIHQWPATLVQPVGSPLSLECTVEGTSNPNLYWYRQAAGRGLQLLFYSVGIGQISSEVPQNLSASRPQDRQFILSSKKLLLSDSGFYLCAWSTGQGQGTYNEQFFGPGTRLTVL.

The chain uses TRBV5-1 and TRBJ2-6; no reliable D call. The CDR3 spans 19 residues. Trimming took 3 bases from V and 0 from J, leaving 19 bases between them. The germline V gene encodes CDR1 SGHRS and CDR2 YFSETQ. This chain's CDR3 is CASSWASFEAASGANVLTF. The DNA for the CDR3 is TGCGCCAGCAGCTGGGCCTCGTTCGAGGCTGCCTCTGGGGCCAACGTCCTGACTTTC.

Concerning this clone: Other DNA sequences in the sample encode the same CDR3. CDR3 sequence (DNA): TGTGCCAGCAGTTTACTTTTGGAGCCCCAGCATTTT. It is translated as CASSLLLEPQHF. The rearrangement joins TRBV28 to TRBJ1-5; D unclear. The CDR3 is 12 residues long. Germline V gene lookup returns CDR1 MDHEN and CDR2 SYDVKM. With 2 bases removed from V and 8 bases from J, the gap between germline ends came to 7 bases. The complete variable domain, with remaining parts taken from reference TRBV28 and TRBJ1-5, reads DVKVTQSSRYLVKRTGEKVFLECVQDMDHENMFWYRQDPGLGLRLIYFSYDVKMKEKGDIPEGYSVSREKKERFSLILESASTNQTSMYLCASSLLLEPQHFGDGTRLSIL.

This chain joins TRBV7-6 and TRBJ1-5; D is unresolved. Germline loops: CDR1 SGHVS, CDR2 FNYEAQ. Deletions cut 0 bases from V and 6 bases from J, with 24 bases between. The CDR3 loop spans 19 amino acids. CDR3 DNA: TGTGCCAGCAGCTTAGCGGCCAGGAGAATCAATCAGCCCGGTCAGCCCCAGCATTTT. This gives the protein CASSLAARRINQPGQPQHF.

The CDR3: CASSLGGDTQYF. CDR3 bases: TGCGCCAGCAGCTTGGGGGGAGATACGCAGTATTTT. J is TRBJ2-3 and V is TRBV5-1; no clear D gene. The germline CDR1 and CDR2 sequences are SGHRS and YFSETQ. This CDR3 is 12 amino acids long. The germline V and J ends were trimmed by 0 bases and 5 bases, with 4 bases remaining between them. Together with reference TRBV5-1 and TRBJ2-3, the CDR3 gives the full variable domain: KAGVTQTPRYLIKTRGQQVTLSCSPISGHRSVSWYQQTPGQGLQFLFEYFSETQRNKGNFPGRFSGRQFSNSRSEMNVSTLELGDSALYLCASSLGGDTQYFGPGTRLTVL.

The CDR3 sequence: CASSLAGGQETQYF. CDR3 DNA sequence: TGCGCCAGCAGCTTGGCCGGGGGACAAGAGACCCAGTACTTC. The chain combines TRBV5-1 with TRBJ2-5, with D perhaps matching TRBD2 (6 bases). CDR3 size: 14 residues. V was cut by 0 bases and J by 2 bases, with 8 bases left in between. Germline V gene lookup returns CDR1 SGHRS and CDR2 YFSETQ.

The gene calls are TRBV10-2 and TRBJ2-1; no clear D. This CDR3 has 14 residues. Germline CDR1 WSHSY, CDR2 SAAADI. Between the trimmed V and J ends, which lost 2 bases and 9 bases, there was a span of 14 bases. The CDR3 is CASSEQVSFGEQFF. The CDR3 nucleotides are TGCGCCAGCAGTGAGCAAGTCTCCTTTGGTGAGCAGTTCTTC.

This clone was seen only a few times. The chain has TRBV6-5 and TRBJ1-1; D is unresolved. The CDR3 totals 14 residues. Germline loops: CDR1 MNHEY, CDR2 SVGAGI. Trimming removed 7 bases from V and 4 bases from J, with 16 bases in between. For the CDR3, the DNA is TGTGCCAGCACTTCAAACCCGGGCTCCACTGAAGCTTTCTTT. The encoded protein is CASTSNPGSTEAFF.

This sequence joins TRBV5-4 and TRBJ2-5, with TRBD1 as a possible D gene (5 bases). The CDR3 is 14 residues long. In germline, CDR1 is SGHNT, CDR2 YYREEE (reference sequence). V shed 3 bases and J shed 0 bases, with 9 bases lying between them. The CDR3 DNA sequence: TGTGCCAGCAGCTGGGGCAGGTACCAAGAGACCCAGTACTTC. Protein product: CASSWGRYQETQYF.

V is TRBV5-5 and J is TRBJ1-3; 11 bases line up with TRBD1. The ends lost 3 bases at V and 6 bases at J; junction bases unmatched: 17. Looked up from germline, CDR1 is SGHKS and CDR2 is YYEKEE (reference sequence). CDR3 length: 19 residues. The CDR3 sequence is CASSSKVGTGGRGENTIYF. The DNA for the CDR3 is TGTGCCAGCAGCTCCAAGGTGGGGACAGGGGGTCGAGGCGAAAACACCATATATTTT.

This clone appeared a few times. The chain's CDR3 is CSGTGDTEAFF. CDR3 DNA sequence: TGCAGCGGTACAGGGGACACTGAAGCTTTCTTT. The chain recombines TRBV29-1 with TRBJ1-1, with 7 nucleotides matching TRBD1. In germline, CDR1 is SQVTM, CDR2 ANQGSEA. V lost 7 bases to trimming and J lost 3 bases; unmatched junction nucleotides: 2. The CDR3 is made up of 11 amino acids.

This chain joins TRBV6-6 and TRBJ2-7; 8 bases fit TRBD1. The germline V gene has CDR1 MNHNY and CDR2 SVGAGI (reference sequence). The CDR3 loop spans 14 amino acids. V lost 6 bases and J lost 4; bases outside the gene matches: 8. The chain's CDR3 is CASRSQGAGYEQYF. The CDR3 DNA reads as TGTGCCAGCAGGTCTCAGGGGGCGGGTTACGAGCAGTACTTC.

The chain couples TRBV7-2 to TRBJ1-6; no clear D. The ends were cut back, 5 bases at V and 13 bases at J, with 27 bases in the middle. CDR1 and CDR2 (germline): SGHTA, FQGNSA. The CDR3 totals 17 residues. The CDR3 DNA is TGTGCCAGCAGCCAATCCGGTACAGCCTATCGAGGAGCCCCCCTCCACTTT. Translating it yields CASSQSGTAYRGAPLHF.

The chain employs TRBV6-1 and TRBJ1-1, with D unclear. V gave up 1 base and J gave up 7 bases, with 13 bases separating them. The CDR3 extends over 14 amino acids. CDR1 MNHNS and CDR2 SASEGT come from the germline V gene. The CDR3 DNA sequence: TGTGCCAGCAGTGAAGGAAGACTAATCCATGAAGCTTTCTTT. It yields the protein CASSEGRLIHEAFF.

The chain is built from TRBV6-1 and TRBJ1-1; 7 bases are a match to TRBD1. Per the germline V gene, CDR1 is MNHNS and CDR2 is SASEGT. The V segment lost 3 bases and the J segment 1 base; nucleotides outside the gene matches: 2. CDR3 length equals 14 residues. The CDR3 nucleotides are TGTGCCAGCAGTGAGACAGGGCAGAACACTGAAGCTTTCTTT. It yields the protein CASSETGQNTEAFF.

This rearrangement joins TRBV5-5 to TRBJ1-3; D not certain. Germline V CDR1 and CDR2: SGHKS, YYEKEE (reference sequence). This CDR3 has 16 residues. Trimming removed 0 bases at V and 0 bases at J, with 10 bases between. The DNA of the CDR3 is TGTGCCAGCAGCTTGGCCGTAGGGATCTCTGGAAACACCATATATTTT. Protein product: CASSLAVGISGNTIYF.

The V gene is TRBV28, the J gene TRBJ2-3; D possibly uses TRBD1 or TRBD2 (5 bases each). The germline gives CDR1 MDHEN, CDR2 SYDVKM. Trimming pared 5 bases from V and 1 base from J, leaving 16 bases between. This CDR3 has 16 residues. This CDR3 is CASSPNTPGRTDTQYF. The CDR3 DNA reads TGTGCCAGCAGTCCTAATACTCCGGGGCGCACAGATACGCAGTATTTT.